The text below deals with one T cell receptor (beta chain). Its specificity is not known. Partitioning of CD4+ cells yielded a CD45RA+ naive subset and a CD45RA-negative memory subset. The data were taken from a study of shared clonotypes between healthy human individuals. Whole-study context: A donor's plate count was three for CD4 naive and three for CD4 memory; CD8 naive had two and CD8 memory one. Points from the study as a whole: Among non-shared clonotypes, generation probabilities were lower than among those shared by all four donors.

Between the trimmed V and J ends, which lost 5 bases and 4 bases, there was a span of 9 bases. Germline-derived CDR1 and CDR2 are SGHTA and FQGTGA. The CDR3 has 13 residues. This table comes from immunoSEQ multiplex PCR, and its TCRdb copy is limited to in-frame clones, with some not included. This sample has some 1.4 million clones, with 96% found just once. The TCR sequence derives from a man aged 30 to 45 in good health. The V and J genes are TRBV7-3 and TRBJ1-3; tentatively, D is TRBD1 (5 bases). Sequencing input: naive CD4+ T cells sorted from blood. Indicated subset: CD45RA+ positively selected. CDR3 sequence: CASSLRQGNTIYF. As DNA, the CDR3 is TGTGCCAGCAGCCTCCGACAGGGAAACACCATATATTTT.